This T cell receptor (beta chain) was observed in a study of molecular identifiers for immune sequencing clone quantification. Study-wide results and limits: For highly expanded clones, sizes could be underestimated when identical TCR molecules share a barcode.

This CDR3 contains 15 residues. Between the trimmed V and J ends, which lost 0 bases and 7 bases, there was a span of 15 bases. The germline gives CDR1 DFQATT, CDR2 SNEGSKA (reference sequence). TCRdb reprocessed the PCR reads with MiXCR, giving one entry per CDR3 protein. This sample carries about 53,000 distinct CDR3 sequences, roughly a third of them seen once, and the ten largest clones take 3.8%. This clonotype has only a few counts. Its antigen is not identified. V and J are TRBV20-1 and TRBJ2-2; D is perhaps TRBD2 (6 bases). The source is a human donor in good health. Some libraries in this study had Jurkat cell RNA spiked in. Specimen: naive CD8+ T cells from blood, with Jurkat cell RNA spiked in. The subset was: FACS-sorted CD8+CD4-CCR7+CD45RA+ naive T cells. The CDR3 spells CSARDWRGAGGELFF. The CDR3, as DNA: TGCAGTGCTAGAGATTGGCGGGGCGCCGGCGGGGAGCTGTTTTTT.